The entry that follows covers one TCR beta chain sequence. Its target is unknown. The data were taken from a study of cytomegalovirus exposure and HLA in healthy donors. Overall study: Among approximately 390 genotyped donors, 65% to 90% fell in the Caucasian-associated ancestry cluster.

A multiplex PCR was run with 60 Vbeta primers and 13 Jbeta primers. Sequencing used immunoSEQ multiplex PCR; TCRdb keeps in-frame clones, though not all of them. The sample yields 150,000 to 200,000 clones, about 85% seen once. CDR3 length equals 13 residues. Germline V gene lookup returns CDR1 SGDLS and CDR2 YYNGEE. Study outcomes and limitations: The authors confirmed in vitro that three CMV-associated chains were specific for CMV antigens. As a later analysis revealed, the rate of TCR association differed by HLA locus, with DRB1 most and HLA-C fewest.

The sample comprised PBMCs. The sequence was obtained from a girl between 10 and 17 years old in good health and CMV-seropositive. This chain links TRBV9 with TRBJ2-5, with TRBD2 as a possible D gene (6 bases). The last part of the DNA fits TRBJ2-7 better; the J call may be wrong. As DNA, the CDR3 is TGTGCCAGCAGCGTGGGGGACTCAAGCGAGCAGTACTTC. It encodes CASSVGDSSEQYF.